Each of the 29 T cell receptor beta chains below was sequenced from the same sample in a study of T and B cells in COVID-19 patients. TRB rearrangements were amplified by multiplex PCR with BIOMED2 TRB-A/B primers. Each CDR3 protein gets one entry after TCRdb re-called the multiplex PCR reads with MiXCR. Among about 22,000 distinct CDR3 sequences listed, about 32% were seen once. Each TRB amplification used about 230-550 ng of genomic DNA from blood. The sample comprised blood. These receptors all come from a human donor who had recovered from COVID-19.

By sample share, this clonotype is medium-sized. This CDR3 is CASTIGTGAYEQYF. CDR3 bases: TGTGCCAGTACCATCGGGACAGGAGCCTACGAGCAGTACTTC. This sequence joins TRBV19 and TRBJ2-7; 8 nucleotides line up with TRBD1. The CDR3 totals 14 residues. Germline lookup yields CDR1 LNHDA and CDR2 SQIVND (reference sequence). With 7 bases clipped from V and 2 bases from J, the junction kept 7 bases outside the gene matches.

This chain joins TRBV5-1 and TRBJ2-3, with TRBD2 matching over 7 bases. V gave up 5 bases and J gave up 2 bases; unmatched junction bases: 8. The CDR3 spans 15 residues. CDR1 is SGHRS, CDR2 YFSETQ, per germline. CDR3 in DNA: TGCGCCAGCAGGGGACGGGGGGACTACACAGATACGCAGTATTTT. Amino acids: CASRGRGDYTDTQYF.

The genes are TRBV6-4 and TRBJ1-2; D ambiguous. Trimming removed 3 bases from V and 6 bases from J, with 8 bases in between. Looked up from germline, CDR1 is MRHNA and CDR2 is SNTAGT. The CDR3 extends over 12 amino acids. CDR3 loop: CASSEPGNGYTF. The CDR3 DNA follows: TGTGCCAGCAGTGAACCGGGGAATGGCTACACCTTC.

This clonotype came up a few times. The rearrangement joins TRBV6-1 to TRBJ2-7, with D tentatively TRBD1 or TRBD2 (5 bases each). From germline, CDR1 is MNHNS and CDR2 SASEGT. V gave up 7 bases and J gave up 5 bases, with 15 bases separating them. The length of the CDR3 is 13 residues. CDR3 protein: CASIRDPGHEQYF. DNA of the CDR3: TGTGCCAGCATTCGGGACCCAGGCCACGAGCAGTACTTC.

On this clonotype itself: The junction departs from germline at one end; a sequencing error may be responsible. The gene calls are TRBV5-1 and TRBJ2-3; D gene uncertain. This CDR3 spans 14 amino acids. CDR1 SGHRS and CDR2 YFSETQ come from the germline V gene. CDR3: CASSFSQSKDTQYF. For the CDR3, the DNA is TGCGCCAGCAGCTTTAGTCAGAGCAAAGATACGCAGTATTTT.

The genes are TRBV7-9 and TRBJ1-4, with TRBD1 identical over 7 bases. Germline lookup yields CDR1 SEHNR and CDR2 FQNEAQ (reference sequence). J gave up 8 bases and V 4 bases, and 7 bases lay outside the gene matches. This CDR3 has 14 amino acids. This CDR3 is CASSSRRGQEKLFF. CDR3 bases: TGTGCCAGCAGCTCCCGGAGGGGGCAGGAAAAACTGTTTTTT.

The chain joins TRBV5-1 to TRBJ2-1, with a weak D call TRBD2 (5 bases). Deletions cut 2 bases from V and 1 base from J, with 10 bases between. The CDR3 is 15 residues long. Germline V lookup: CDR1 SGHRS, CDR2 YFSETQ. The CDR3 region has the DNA TGCGCCAGCAGCTTAGCGGAACCTTCCTACAATGAGCAGTTCTTC. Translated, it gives CASSLAEPSYNEQFF.

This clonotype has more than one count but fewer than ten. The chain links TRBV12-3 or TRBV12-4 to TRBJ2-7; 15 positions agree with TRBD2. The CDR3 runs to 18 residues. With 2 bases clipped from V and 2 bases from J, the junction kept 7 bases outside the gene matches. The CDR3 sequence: CASSLTGTSGRTAYEQYF. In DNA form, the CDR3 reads TGTGCCAGCAGTTTAACCGGGACTAGCGGGAGGACGGCCTACGAGCAGTACTTC.

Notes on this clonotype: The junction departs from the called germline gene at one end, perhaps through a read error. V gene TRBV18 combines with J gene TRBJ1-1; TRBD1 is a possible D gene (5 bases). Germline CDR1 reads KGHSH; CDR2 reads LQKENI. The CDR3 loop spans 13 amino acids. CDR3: CVSSPGQDSEAFF. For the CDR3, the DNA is TGTGTCAGCTCACCAGGACAAGACAGTGAAGCTTTCTTT.

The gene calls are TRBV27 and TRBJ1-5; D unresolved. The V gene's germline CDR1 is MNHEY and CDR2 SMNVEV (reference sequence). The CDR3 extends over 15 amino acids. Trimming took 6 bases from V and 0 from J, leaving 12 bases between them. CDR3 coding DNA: TGTGCCAGCAGGCGGATAGGGTCTAGCAATCAGCCCCAGCATTTT. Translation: CASRRIGSSNQPQHF.

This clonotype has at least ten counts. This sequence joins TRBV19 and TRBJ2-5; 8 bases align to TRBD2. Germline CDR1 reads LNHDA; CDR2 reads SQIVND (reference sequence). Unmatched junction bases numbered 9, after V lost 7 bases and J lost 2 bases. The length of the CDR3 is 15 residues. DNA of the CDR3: TGTGCCAGTACCCCGGGACCGGGGGGGCAAGAGACCCAGTACTTC. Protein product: CASTPGPGGQETQYF.

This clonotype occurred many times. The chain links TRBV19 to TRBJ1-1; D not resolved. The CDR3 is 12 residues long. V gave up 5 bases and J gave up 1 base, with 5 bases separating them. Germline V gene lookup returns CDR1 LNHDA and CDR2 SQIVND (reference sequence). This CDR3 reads CASSVWNTEAFF. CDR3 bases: TGTGCCAGTAGTGTGTGGAACACTGAAGCTTTCTTT. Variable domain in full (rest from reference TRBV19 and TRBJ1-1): DGGITQSPKYLFRKEGQNVTLSCEQNLNHDAMYWYRQDPGQGLRLIYYSQIVNDFQKGDIAEGYSVSREKKESFPLTVTSAQKNPTAFYLCASSVWNTEAFFGQGTRLTVV.

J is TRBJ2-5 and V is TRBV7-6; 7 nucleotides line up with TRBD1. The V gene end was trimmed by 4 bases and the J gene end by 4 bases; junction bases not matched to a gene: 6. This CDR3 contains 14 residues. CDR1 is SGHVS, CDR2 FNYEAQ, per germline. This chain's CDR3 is CASSYRPGGETQYF. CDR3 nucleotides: TGTGCCAGCAGCTACAGACCAGGGGGAGAGACCCAGTACTTC.

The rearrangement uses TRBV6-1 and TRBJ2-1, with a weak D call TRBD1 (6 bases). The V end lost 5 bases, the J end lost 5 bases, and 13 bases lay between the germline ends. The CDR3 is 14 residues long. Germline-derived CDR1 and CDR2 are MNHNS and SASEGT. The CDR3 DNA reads TGTGCCAGCAGTACCCGGGACACCAACAATGAGCAGTTCTTC. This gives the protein CASSTRDTNNEQFF.

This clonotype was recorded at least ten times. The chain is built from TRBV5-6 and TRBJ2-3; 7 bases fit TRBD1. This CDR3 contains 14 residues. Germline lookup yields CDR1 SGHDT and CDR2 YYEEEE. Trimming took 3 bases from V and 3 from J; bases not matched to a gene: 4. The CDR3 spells CASSWGQPTDTQYF. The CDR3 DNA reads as TGTGCCAGCAGCTGGGGACAGCCGACAGATACGCAGTATTTT. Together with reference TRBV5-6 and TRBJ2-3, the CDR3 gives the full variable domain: DAGVTQSPTHLIKTRGQQVTLRCSPKSGHDTVSWYQQALGQGPQFIFQYYEEEERQRGNFPDRFSGHQFPNYSSELNVNALLLGDSALYLCASSWGQPTDTQYFGPGTRLTVL.

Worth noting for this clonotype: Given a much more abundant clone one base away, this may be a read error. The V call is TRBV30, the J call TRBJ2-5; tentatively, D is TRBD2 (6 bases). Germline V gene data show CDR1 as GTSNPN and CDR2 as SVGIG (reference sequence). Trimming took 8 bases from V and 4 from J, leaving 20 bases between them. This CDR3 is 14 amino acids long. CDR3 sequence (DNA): TGTGCCAGCAGCCCCACTAGCCAAGGAGAGACCCAGTACTTC. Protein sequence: CASSPTSQGETQYF.

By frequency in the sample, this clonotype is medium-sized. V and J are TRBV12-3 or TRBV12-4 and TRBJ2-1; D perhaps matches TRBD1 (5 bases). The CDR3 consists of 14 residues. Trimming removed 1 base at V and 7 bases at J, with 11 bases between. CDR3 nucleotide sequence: TGTGCCAGCAGTTTAGTTGTGACAGATAATGAGCAGTTCTTC. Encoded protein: CASSLVVTDNEQFF.

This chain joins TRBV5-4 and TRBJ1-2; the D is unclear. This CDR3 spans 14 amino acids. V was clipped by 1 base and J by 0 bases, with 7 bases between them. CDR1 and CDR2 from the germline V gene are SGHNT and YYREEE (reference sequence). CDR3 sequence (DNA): TGTGCCAGCAGCTTGACGGGAGCTAACTATGGCTACACCTTC. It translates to CASSLTGANYGYTF.

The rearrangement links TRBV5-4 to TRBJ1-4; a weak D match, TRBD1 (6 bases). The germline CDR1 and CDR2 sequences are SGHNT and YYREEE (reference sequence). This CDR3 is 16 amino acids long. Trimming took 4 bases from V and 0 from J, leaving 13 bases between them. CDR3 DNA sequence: TGTGCCAGCAGCACCGGGACACACGCAACTAATGAAAAACTGTTTTTT. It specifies CASSTGTHATNEKLFF. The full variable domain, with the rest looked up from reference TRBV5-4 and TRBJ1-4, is ETGVTQSPTHLIKTRGQQVTLRCSSQSGHNTVSWYQQALGQGPQFIFQYYREEENGRGNFPPRFSGLQFPNYSSELNVNALELDDSALYLCASSTGTHATNEKLFFGSGTQLSVL.

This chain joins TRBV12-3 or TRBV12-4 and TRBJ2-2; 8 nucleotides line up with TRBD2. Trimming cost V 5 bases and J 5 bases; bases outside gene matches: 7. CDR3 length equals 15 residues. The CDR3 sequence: CASSPSGGGTGELFF. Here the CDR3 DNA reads TGTGCCAGCAGTCCATCGGGAGGGGGGACCGGGGAGCTGTTTTTT.

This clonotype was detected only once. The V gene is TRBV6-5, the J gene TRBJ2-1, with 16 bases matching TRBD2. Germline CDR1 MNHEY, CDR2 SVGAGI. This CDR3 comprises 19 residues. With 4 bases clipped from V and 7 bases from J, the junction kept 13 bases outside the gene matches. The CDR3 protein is CASSSNPGLAGGRKNEQFF. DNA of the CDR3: TGTGCCAGCAGTTCTAACCCGGGACTAGCGGGAGGGCGGAAGAATGAGCAGTTCTTC.

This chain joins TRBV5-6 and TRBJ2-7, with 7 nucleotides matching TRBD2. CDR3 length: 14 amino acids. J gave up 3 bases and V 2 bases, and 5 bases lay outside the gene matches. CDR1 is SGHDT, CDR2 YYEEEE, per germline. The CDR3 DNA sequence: TGTGCCAGCAGCTTAGCGGGGCAGATCTACGAGCAGTACTTC. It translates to CASSLAGQIYEQYF.

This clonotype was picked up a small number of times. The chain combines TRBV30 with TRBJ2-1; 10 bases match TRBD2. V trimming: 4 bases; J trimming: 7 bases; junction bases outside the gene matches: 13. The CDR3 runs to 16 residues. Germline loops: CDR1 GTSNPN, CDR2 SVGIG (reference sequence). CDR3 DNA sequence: TGTGCCTGGACCCGTTCCCAAGCGGGAGGGCCGAATGAGCAGTTCTTC. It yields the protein CAWTRSQAGGPNEQFF.

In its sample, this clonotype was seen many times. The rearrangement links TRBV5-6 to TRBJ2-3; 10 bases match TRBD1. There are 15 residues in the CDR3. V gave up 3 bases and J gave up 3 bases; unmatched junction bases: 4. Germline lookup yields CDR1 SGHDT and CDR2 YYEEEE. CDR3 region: CASSWDRGRTDTQYF. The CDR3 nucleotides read TGTGCCAGCAGCTGGGACAGGGGAAGGACAGATACGCAGTATTTT.

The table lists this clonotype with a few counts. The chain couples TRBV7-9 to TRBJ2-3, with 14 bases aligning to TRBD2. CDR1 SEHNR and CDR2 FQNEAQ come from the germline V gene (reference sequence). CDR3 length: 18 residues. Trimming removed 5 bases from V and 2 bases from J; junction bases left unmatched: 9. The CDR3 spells CASSPIGTSGGVTDTQYF. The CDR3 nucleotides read TGTGCCAGCAGCCCCATTGGGACTAGCGGGGGAGTCACAGATACGCAGTATTTT.

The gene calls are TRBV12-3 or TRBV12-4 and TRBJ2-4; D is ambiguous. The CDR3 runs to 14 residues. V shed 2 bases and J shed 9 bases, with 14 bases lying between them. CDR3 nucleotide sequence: TGTGCCAGCAGTTTATGGCTAGTGTCAGGCATTCAGTACTTC. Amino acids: CASSLWLVSGIQYF.

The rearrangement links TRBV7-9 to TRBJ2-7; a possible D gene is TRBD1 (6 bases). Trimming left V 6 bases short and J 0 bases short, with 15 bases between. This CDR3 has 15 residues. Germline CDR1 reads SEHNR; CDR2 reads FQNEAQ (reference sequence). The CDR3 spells CASRSTGYSSYEQYF. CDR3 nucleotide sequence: TGTGCCAGCAGGTCCACAGGGTACAGCTCCTACGAGCAGTACTTC.

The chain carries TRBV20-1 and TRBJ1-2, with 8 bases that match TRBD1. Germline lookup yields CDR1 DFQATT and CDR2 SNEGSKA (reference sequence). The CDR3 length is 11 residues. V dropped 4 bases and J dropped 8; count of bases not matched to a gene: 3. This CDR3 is CSAMTGEGYTF. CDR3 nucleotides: TGCAGTGCTATGACAGGGGAAGGCTACACCTTC.

As DNA, the CDR3 is TGTGCCAGTAGTCCGGGAGTCAATCAGCCCCAGCATTTT. Translation gives CASSPGVNQPQHF. The chain uses TRBV19 and TRBJ1-5; D is uncertain. This CDR3 has 13 residues. CDR1 and CDR2 from the germline V gene are LNHDA and SQIVND (reference sequence). V was pared by 5 bases and J by 3 bases, with 8 bases between.